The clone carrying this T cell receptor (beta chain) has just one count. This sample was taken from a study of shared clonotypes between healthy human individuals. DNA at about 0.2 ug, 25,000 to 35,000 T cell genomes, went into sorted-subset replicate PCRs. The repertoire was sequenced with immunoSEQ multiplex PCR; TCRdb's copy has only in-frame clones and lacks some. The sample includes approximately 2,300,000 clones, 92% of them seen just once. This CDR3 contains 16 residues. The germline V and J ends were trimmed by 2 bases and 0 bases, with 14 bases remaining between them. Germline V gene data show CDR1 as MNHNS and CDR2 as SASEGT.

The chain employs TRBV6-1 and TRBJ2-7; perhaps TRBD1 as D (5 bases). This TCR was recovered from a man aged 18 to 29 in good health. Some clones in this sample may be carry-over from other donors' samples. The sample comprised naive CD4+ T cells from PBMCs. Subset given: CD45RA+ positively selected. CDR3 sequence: CASSERLTASSYEQYF. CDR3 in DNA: TGTGCCAGCAGTGAAAGGTTGACAGCCAGCTCCTACGAGCAGTACTTC.